These 26 T cell receptor beta chains were all obtained from the same sample, sequenced in a study of T cells in Graves' hyperthyroidism and ophthalmopathy. There were TCR beta CDR3 regions amplified from RNA transcripts. First-round RT-PCR targeting the TCR CDR3 was performed with the HTBI primer set. TCRdb reanalysed the multiplex PCR reads using MiXCR and keeps one entry per CDR3 protein. The data show roughly 740,000 distinct CDR3 sequences, around 15% seen once. Sequenced material: blood. The receptors originated from a man aged 18 to 30 with Graves' hyperthyroidism.

This clonotype was observed at least ten times. The CDR3 is CATSDSSGGGAFSYNEQFF. The CDR3 DNA follows: TGTGCCACCAGTGATTCATCCGGGGGGGGGGCTTTCTCCTACAATGAGCAGTTCTTC. The V gene is TRBV24-1, the J gene TRBJ2-1; 8 bases agree with TRBD2. Per the germline V gene, CDR1 is KGHDR and CDR2 is SFDVKD. J lost 0 bases, V lost 2 bases, and 11 bases had no gene match. This CDR3 is built from 19 residues.

The chain has TRBV19 and TRBJ2-3, with D unresolved. The V and J ends lost 5 bases and 2 bases respectively, with 20 bases between them. Germline V gives CDR1 LNHDA, CDR2 SQIVND (reference sequence). The CDR3 runs to 17 residues. The CDR3 is CASSPQYPLFLTDTQYF. For the CDR3, the DNA is TGTGCCAGTAGTCCTCAATACCCGCTCTTTCTCACAGATACGCAGTATTTT.

This clonotype has just a few counts. V usage is TRBV18 and J usage is TRBJ1-2; D may be TRBD1 (6 bases). Germline V lookup: CDR1 KGHSH, CDR2 LQKENI. V was cut by 3 bases and J by 5 bases, with 13 bases left in between. The CDR3 length is 14 residues. In DNA form, the CDR3 reads TGTGCCAGCTCACCGACAGGACAGCTTTATGGCTACACCTTC. Amino acid sequence: CASSPTGQLYGYTF.

In its sample, this clonotype was seen many times. This chain links TRBV18 with TRBJ2-3; 15 bases are a match to TRBD2. The germline gives CDR1 KGHSH, CDR2 LQKENI. CDR3 length: 16 amino acids. Germline trimming cut 3 bases from V and 5 bases from J; bases unmatched to any gene: 3. CDR3 sequence reads: CASSPPGLAGGDTQYF. The CDR3 region has the DNA TGTGCCAGCTCACCTCCGGGACTAGCGGGAGGAGATACGCAGTATTTT.

This clonotype was observed at least ten times. The J gene is TRBJ2-7, the V gene TRBV15; D gene uncertain. V gave up 3 bases and J gave up 0 bases, with 12 bases separating them. This CDR3 region has 15 residues. Per the germline V gene, CDR1 is LNHNV and CDR2 is YYDKDF (reference sequence). CDR3 sequence reads: CATSSQPSASYEQYF. The DNA of the CDR3 is TGTGCCACCAGCAGTCAACCATCTGCCTCCTACGAGCAGTACTTC.

This clonotype was detected ten times or more. CDR3 coding DNA: TGTGCCAGCAGTTTTGGGTCACGGGGACTGAGTACGCAGTATTTT. It yields the protein CASSFGSRGLSTQYF. The V gene is TRBV28, the J gene TRBJ2-3; D might be TRBD2 (6 bases). Germline CDR1 and CDR2: MDHEN and SYDVKM. The CDR3 loop spans 15 amino acids. Trimming shortened V by 3 bases and J by 8 bases, and 18 bases separated the two germline ends.

This clonotype turned up a few times. The CDR3 loop is CASSPAGPEKLFF. In DNA, the CDR3 is TGCGCCAGCAGCCCCGCGGGGCCTGAAAAACTGTTTTTT. This sequence joins TRBV5-1 and TRBJ1-4; D possibly corresponds to TRBD1 (5 bases). In germline, CDR1 is SGHRS, CDR2 YFSETQ. The CDR3 is 13 residues long. The V end lost 4 bases, the J end lost 7 bases, and 11 bases lay between the germline ends.

This clonotype has ten or more counts. The chain couples TRBV30 to TRBJ1-1; D uncertain. With 2 bases removed from V and 6 bases from J, the gap between germline ends came to 16 bases. CDR1 GTSNPN and CDR2 SVGIG come from the germline V gene (reference sequence). The CDR3 runs to 14 residues. CDR3 loop: CAWSKVGNTAEAFF. The CDR3 DNA follows: TGTGCCTGGAGTAAGGTAGGAAATACCGCTGAAGCTTTCTTT.

This chain joins TRBV6-1 and TRBJ1-5, with TRBD1 as a possible D gene (5 bases). The CDR3 has 15 amino acids. Germline CDR1 MNHNS, CDR2 SASEGT. Trimming shortened V by 6 bases and J by 2 bases, and 14 bases separated the two germline ends. Written as DNA, the CDR3 is TGTGCCAGCAGACCAGGCGGGGGAGGCAATCAGCCCCAGCATTTT. Translation gives CASRPGGGGNQPQHF.

The genes are TRBV29-1 and TRBJ2-3, with 9 bases fitting TRBD1. The ends lost 7 bases at V and 1 base at J; junction bases unmatched: 6. Germline CDR1 SQVTM, CDR2 ANQGSEA. The CDR3 has 14 amino acids. The CDR3 reads CSAGQGFGTDTQYF. The CDR3 coding sequence is TGCAGCGCGGGACAGGGTTTTGGCACAGATACGCAGTATTTT.

The chain recombines TRBV20-1 with TRBJ2-7; D ambiguous. The CDR3 runs to 14 residues. Germline V lookup: CDR1 DFQATT, CDR2 SNEGSKA (reference sequence). V gave up 1 base and J gave up 4 bases, with 14 bases separating them. This CDR3 is CSARGWTRHYEQYF. The DNA for the CDR3 is TGCAGTGCTAGAGGCTGGACCAGGCATTACGAGCAGTACTTC.

This clonotype was observed a handful of times. This chain links TRBV30 with TRBJ2-7; 8 positions match TRBD2. Losses at the gene ends were 3 bases for V and 7 bases for J; bases not matched to a gene: 11. CDR1 is GTSNPN and CDR2 is SVGIG in the germline V gene (reference sequence). The CDR3 contains 14 residues. CDR3 in amino acids: CAWSPGLAAGEQYF. CDR3 nucleotides: TGTGCCTGGAGCCCCGGACTAGCAGCGGGAGAGCAGTACTTC.

This sequence joins TRBV11-1 and TRBJ2-2; perhaps TRBD1 as D (6 bases). CDR3 length equals 17 residues. The ends were cut back, 3 bases at V and 7 bases at J, with 21 bases in the middle. Germline V gene data show CDR1 as SGHAT and CDR2 as FQDESV (reference sequence). Written as DNA, the CDR3 is TGTGCCAGCAGCTTTTCCCCCCTAGGACAGAACGGCGGGGAGCTGTTTTTT. Protein: CASSFSPLGQNGGELFF.

Many counts were recorded for this clonotype. V and J are TRBV7-9 and TRBJ1-6; D is ambiguous. This CDR3 region has 13 residues. CDR1 SEHNR and CDR2 FQNEAQ come from the germline V gene (reference sequence). Trimming took 5 bases from V and 10 from J, leaving 12 bases between them. This CDR3 reads CASSRPSVSPLHF. CDR3 nucleotide sequence: TGTGCCAGCAGCCGTCCCTCGGTGTCACCCCTCCACTTT.

The V call is TRBV3-1, the J call TRBJ2-7, with 7 bases fitting TRBD1. The junction had 3 bases not matched to a gene; V was cut back by 0 bases and J by 4 bases. Per the germline V gene, CDR1 is LGHDT and CDR2 is YNNKEL (reference sequence). The CDR3 has 14 amino acids. DNA for the CDR3: TGTGCCAGCAGCCAAGATTACAGGGGATACGAGCAGTACTTC. Residues: CASSQDYRGYEQYF.

This clonotype was counted many times. The chain recombines TRBV6-1 with TRBJ1-5; D ambiguous. V was shortened by 6 bases and J by 5 bases, with 5 bases between the two germline ends. The CDR3 runs 11 residues. Germline CDR1 is MNHNS and CDR2 is SASEGT. The CDR3, as DNA: TGTGCCAGCAGGGACCATCAGCCCCAGCATTTT. This gives the protein CASRDHQPQHF.

The CDR3 here is CASSQRRFQLSPLHF. The CDR3 nucleotides read TGTGCCAGCAGCCAACGTCGTTTCCAGCTCTCACCCCTCCACTTT. The chain uses TRBV7-2 and TRBJ1-6; no firm D call. The V gene lost 5 bases and the J gene lost 10 bases, with 18 bases spanning the gap. This CDR3 region has 15 residues. CDR1 SGHTA and CDR2 FQGNSA come from the germline V gene.

This clonotype came up a few times. This chain connects TRBV6-1 to TRBJ1-1; a weak D match, TRBD1 (5 bases). The germline CDR1 and CDR2 sequences are MNHNS and SASEGT. The CDR3 extends over 10 amino acids. V lost 8 bases and J lost 7, with 8 bases in between. The CDR3 DNA reads as TGTGCCAGCGGACACCGTGAAGCTTTCTTT. Residues: CASGHREAFF.

The chain has TRBV4-3 and TRBJ2-5; 10 bases line up with TRBD2. The V gene's germline CDR1 is LGHNA and CDR2 YSLEER. The ends lost 4 bases at V and 5 bases at J; junction bases unmatched: 7. CDR3 size: 15 residues. CDR3 DNA sequence: TGCGCCAGCAGCCGATTAGCGGGAGGAGAGGAGACCCAGTACTTC. Its translation: CASSRLAGGEETQYF.

This clonotype was counted between two and nine times. DNA for the CDR3: TGTGCCAGCAGTTTGACCTCCGCTTGGGAGCAGTACTTC. Protein product: CASSLTSAWEQYF. The chain combines TRBV6-5 with TRBJ2-7; D is undetermined. Germline assignment: CDR1 MNHEY and CDR2 SVGAGI. V lost 4 bases and J lost 7, with 14 bases in between. This CDR3 region has 13 residues.

This clonotype was recorded many times. DNA of the CDR3: TGTGCCAGCAGCCGCCCAGTGAACACTGAAGCTTTCTTT. The encoded protein is CASSRPVNTEAFF. This chain uses TRBV7-2 with TRBJ1-1; D gene unclear. Per the germline V gene, CDR1 is SGHTA and CDR2 is FQGNSA. Trimming pared 5 bases from V and 0 bases from J, leaving 7 bases between. The CDR3 runs 13 residues.

This clonotype was observed at least ten times. In DNA, the CDR3 is TGTGCCAGCAGGCAGGGACTAGCGGGTTACAATGAGCAGTTCTTC. It encodes CASRQGLAGYNEQFF. The V and J genes are TRBV12-3 or TRBV12-4 and TRBJ2-1, with 12 bases identical to TRBD2. V was clipped by 6 bases and J by 4 bases; unmatched bases: 4. This CDR3 spans 15 amino acids.

V gene TRBV12-3 or TRBV12-4 combines with J gene TRBJ1-6; maybe TRBD1 (6 bases). Trimming cost V 1 base and J 8 bases, with 6 bases left between them. The CDR3 loop spans 13 amino acids. The CDR3 sequence: CASSLDRDSPLHF. CDR3 in DNA: TGTGCCAGCAGTTTAGACAGGGATTCACCCCTCCACTTT.

The genes are TRBV19 and TRBJ1-2; 8 bases fit TRBD1. The CDR3 loop spans 13 amino acids. The junction had 8 bases not matched to a gene; V was cut back by 7 bases and J by 7 bases. The germline V gene has CDR1 LNHDA and CDR2 SQIVND (reference sequence). The CDR3 region is CASTLQGARGYTF. CDR3 sequence (DNA): TGTGCCAGTACCCTTCAGGGGGCTCGTGGCTACACCTTC.

The gene calls are TRBV20-1 and TRBJ2-1; D ambiguous. Trimming left V 0 bases short and J 7 bases short, with 7 bases between. The CDR3 has 12 amino acids. Germline V gene lookup returns CDR1 DFQATT and CDR2 SNEGSKA (reference sequence). CDR3 in DNA: TGCAGTGCTAGAGATGTGAGGAATGAGCAGTTCTTC. This translates into CSARDVRNEQFF.

This clonotype was counted at least ten times. The chain couples TRBV28 to TRBJ2-1, with TRBD2 matching 8 bases. This CDR3 comprises 14 residues. V lost 6 bases and J lost 2; bases outside the gene matches: 3. Germline V gene sequence: CDR1 MDHEN, CDR2 SYDVKM. The CDR3 sequence: CASSGGVTYNEQFF. CDR3 DNA: TGTGCCAGCAGCGGGGGGGTCACCTACAATGAGCAGTTCTTC.